This is a list of T cell receptor beta chains from one sample in a study of OX40 agonist ivuxolimab in advanced cancers. Libraries were prepared by immunoSEQ multiplex PCR; TCRdb keeps only in-frame clonotypes and omits some of them. The sample consists of 35,000 to 45,000 clones, around 89% of them appearing once. The input for sequencing was CD4+ or CD8+ T cells sorted from blood, taken in a trial of the OX40 agonist ivuxolimab. These receptors all stem from an adult with an advanced solid tumor such as melanoma, head and neck, liver or kidney cancer. CDR3s include the opening cysteine and the closing phenylalanine or tryptophan. A D gene is named only where the DNA matches it firmly. Clone size is shown for a subset of rows, as once, few, many or a class of expanded clone.

-,-,TRBV5-8,TRBJ1-5,TGTGCCAGCAACCTACAGGGCAATCAGCCCCAGCATTTT,CASNLQGNQPQHF
-,-,TRBV5-8,TRBJ2-7,TGTGCCAGCAGCTTGGTCCAGGGGGGATCCTACGAGCAGTACTTC,CASSLVQGGSYEQYF
-,-,TRBV2,TRBJ1-2,TGTGCCAGCAGTGAACCGAGCTATGGCTACACCTTC,CASSEPSYGYTF
-,TRBD1,TRBV19,TRBJ2-1,TGTGCCAGTAGTTCAGACAGGGGGCTAAGGGGATCCTACAATGAGCAGTTCTTC,CASSSDRGLRGSYNEQFF
once,TRBD2,TRBV9,TRBJ2-2,TGTGCCAGCAGCGGCCAGGGACTAGCGGGATCGGGCGGGGAGCTGTTTTTT,CASSGQGLAGSGGELFF
-,-,TRBV27,TRBJ2-2,TGTGCCAGCAGTCCATTAGGCAGGGGCGAGGCCGGGGAGCTGTTTTTT,CASSPLGRGEAGELFF
-,TRBD1,TRBV7-6,TRBJ1-3,TGTGCCAGCAGCTCTCGACAGGGTTCTGGAAACACCATATATTTT,CASSSRQGSGNTIYF
-,TRBD2,TRBV25-1,TRBJ2-1,TGTGCCAGCAGTGAATTTGGGGCTAGCGGGACCTCCTACAATGAGCAGTTCTTC,CASSEFGASGTSYNEQFF
-,TRBD1,TRBV7-9,TRBJ2-7,TGTGCCAGCAGCTCGGGGACAGGGTTTTTTAACGAGCAGTACTTC,CASSSGTGFFNEQYF
-,TRBD2,TRBV11-2,TRBJ2-7,TGTGCCAGCAGCGGGGGGGACTACGCCGGCTACGAGCAGTACTTC,CASSGGDYAGYEQYF
-,-,TRBV6-1,TRBJ2-1,TGTGCCAGCAGTGAACCGGTGTACAATGAGCAGTTCTTC,CASSEPVYNEQFF
-,TRBD1,TRBV5-1,TRBJ2-7,TGCGCCAGCAGGCCCGGGACAGGGGCTTACGAGCAGTACTTC,CASRPGTGAYEQYF
-,-,TRBV30,TRBJ1-4,TGTGCCTGGAAACCGTTTAATGAAAAACTGTTTTTT,CAWKPFNEKLFF
-,TRBD1,TRBV2,TRBJ2-7,TGTGCCAGCAGTCTCGACAGGGACTACGAGCAGTACTTC,CASSLDRDYEQYF
-,-,TRBV7-6,TRBJ2-1,TGTGCCAGCAGCTTAGCGGGCACCTACAATGAGCAGTTCTTC,CASSLAGTYNEQFF
-,-,TRBV9,TRBJ1-2,TGTGCCAGCAGCCGTAGTGGGGCAGGCTATGGCTACACCTTC,CASSRSGAGYGYTF
-,-,TRBV2,TRBJ2-1,TGTGCCAGCAGTGAAGTTAAAGGTCGGGCTAGGGTCTCCTACAATGAGCAGTTCTTC,CASSEVKGRARVSYNEQFF
once,-,TRBV6-6,TRBJ1-3,TGTGCCAGCAGTACGGGACAAGCCGGAAACACCATATATTTT,CASSTGQAGNTIYF
medium-sized,-,TRBV10-3,TRBJ1-1,TGTGCCATCAGTGGAGGGGGCACTGAAGCTTTCTTT,CAISGGGTEAFF